This T cell receptor beta chain was recorded in a study of blood T cell repertoires in COVID-19. As for the study in general: The United States, Italy and Spain supplied acute and convalescent COVID-19 samples. Sources were T cells, B-cell-depleted T cells, or PBMCs; the material itself was cDNA or gDNA.

Method: immunoSEQ multiplex PCR; TCRdb's copy keeps in-frame clones and lacks some. The sample consists of 200,000 to 250,000 clones, roughly 84% of them appearing once. The CDR3 extends over 15 amino acids. The J segment lost 5 bases and the V segment lost 1 base, leaving 5 bases of the junction unmatched. The germline V gene has CDR1 LNHNV and CDR2 YYDKDF (reference sequence). The V and J genes are TRBV15 and TRBJ1-5; TRBD1 agrees at 7 bases. What was sequenced was peripheral blood. The receptor was isolated from a man aged 40-55 years with acute or convalescent COVID-19. This CDR3 is CATSRGTGPDQPQHF. The CDR3 bases are TGTGCCACCAGCAGAGGGACAGGACCGGATCAGCCCCAGCATTTT.